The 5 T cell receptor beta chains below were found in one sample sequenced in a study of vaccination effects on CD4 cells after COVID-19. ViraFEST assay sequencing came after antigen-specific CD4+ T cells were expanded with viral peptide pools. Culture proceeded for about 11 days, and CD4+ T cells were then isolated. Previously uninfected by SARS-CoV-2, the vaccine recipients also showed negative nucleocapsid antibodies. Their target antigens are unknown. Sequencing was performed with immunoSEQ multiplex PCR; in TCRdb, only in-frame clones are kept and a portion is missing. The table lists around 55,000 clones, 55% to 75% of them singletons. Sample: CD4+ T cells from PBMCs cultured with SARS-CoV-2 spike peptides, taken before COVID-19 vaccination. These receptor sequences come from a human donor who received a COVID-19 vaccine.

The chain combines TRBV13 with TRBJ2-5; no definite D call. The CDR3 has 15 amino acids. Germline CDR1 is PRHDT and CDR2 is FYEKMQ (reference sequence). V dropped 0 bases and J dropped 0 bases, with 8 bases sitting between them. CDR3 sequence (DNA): TGTGCCAGCAGCTTAGGAGGACCTTACCAAGAGACCCAGTACTTC. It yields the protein CASSLGGPYQETQYF.

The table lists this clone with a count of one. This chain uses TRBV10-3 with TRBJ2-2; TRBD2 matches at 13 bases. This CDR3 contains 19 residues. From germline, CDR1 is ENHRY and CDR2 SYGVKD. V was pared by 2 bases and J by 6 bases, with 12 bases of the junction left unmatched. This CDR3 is CAISEGLAGASGWAGELFF. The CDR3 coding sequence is TGTGCCATCAGTGAGGGACTAGCGGGAGCATCCGGATGGGCCGGGGAGCTGTTTTTT.

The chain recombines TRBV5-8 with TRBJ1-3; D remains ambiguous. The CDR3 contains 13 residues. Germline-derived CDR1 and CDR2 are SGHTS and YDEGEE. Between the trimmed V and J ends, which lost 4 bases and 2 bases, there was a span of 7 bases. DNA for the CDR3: TGTGCCAGCAGCACCGGACCTGGAAACACCATATATTTT. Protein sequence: CASSTGPGNTIYF.

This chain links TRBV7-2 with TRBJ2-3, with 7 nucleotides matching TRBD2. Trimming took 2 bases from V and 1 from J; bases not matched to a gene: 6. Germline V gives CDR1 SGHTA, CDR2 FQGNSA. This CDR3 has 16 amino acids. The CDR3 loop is CASSLNPAGRTDTQYF. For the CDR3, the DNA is TGTGCCAGCAGCTTAAATCCAGCGGGGCGCACAGATACGCAGTATTTT.

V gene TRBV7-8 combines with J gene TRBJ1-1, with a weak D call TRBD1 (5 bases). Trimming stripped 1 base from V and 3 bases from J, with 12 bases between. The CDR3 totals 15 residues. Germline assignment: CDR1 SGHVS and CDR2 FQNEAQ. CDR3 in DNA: TGTGCCAGCAGCTTAGTCAGGGAATTCTACACTGAAGCTTTCTTT. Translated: CASSLVREFYTEAFF. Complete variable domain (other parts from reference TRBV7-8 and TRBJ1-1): GAGVSQSPRYKVAKRGQDVALRCDPISGHVSLFWYQQALGQGPEFLTYFQNEAQLDKSGLPSDRFFAERPEGSVSTLKIQRTQQEDSAVYLCASSLVREFYTEAFFGQGTRLTVV.